Each of the 10 T cell receptor beta chains below was sequenced from the same sample in a study of human T cells and chemical hapten exposure. TCRdb re-analysed the RACE reads in MiXCR, keeping a single row per CDR3 protein. Here the sample spans 190,000 or so distinct CDR3 sequences, nearly 30% being singletons. Time point denoted: pre-sensitization, week 0. Sample treatment: therapeutic diphenylcyclopropenone sensitization with weekly scalp DPC. Source: whole blood, taken in connection with sensitization to the hapten diphenylcyclopropenone (DPC). The receptors stem from a woman in her 30s with alopecia areata. Some clones in this sample may be carry-over from other donors' samples.

V gene TRBV19 combines with J gene TRBJ2-5; 9 bases match TRBD2. The trim removed 5 bases at V and 4 bases at J, leaving 8 bases unmatched. The CDR3 extends over 15 amino acids. CDR1 is LNHDA and CDR2 is SQIVND in the germline V gene (reference sequence). The CDR3 loop reads CASSPRGGLRETQYF. CDR3 coding DNA: TGTGCCAGTAGTCCGCGGGGGGGCTTGCGAGAGACCCAGTACTTC.

This chain joins TRBV9 and TRBJ2-7; D is ambiguous. The V and J ends lost 4 bases and 2 bases respectively, with 22 bases between them. The CDR3 totals 17 residues. The germline gives CDR1 SGDLS, CDR2 YYNGEE. The CDR3 sequence: CASSPEGQRVYAYEQYF. In nucleotides, the CDR3 is TGTGCCAGCAGCCCGGAAGGCCAACGAGTATACGCCTACGAGCAGTACTTC.

The chain is built from TRBV2 and TRBJ1-1, with 8 bases lining up with TRBD1. Germline trimming cut 4 bases from V and 1 base from J; bases unmatched to any gene: 8. Germline V gene sequence: CDR1 SNHLY, CDR2 FYNNEI. This CDR3 has 16 residues. CDR3 in amino acids: CASSVRRTGQNTEAFF. The CDR3 nucleotides read TGTGCCAGCAGTGTCAGACGGACAGGGCAGAACACTGAAGCTTTCTTT. The full variable domain, completed using reference TRBV2 and TRBJ1-1, is EPEVTQTPSHQVTQMGQEVILRCVPISNHLYFYWYRQILGQKVEFLVSFYNNEISEKSEIFDDQFSVERPDGSNFTLKIRSTKLEDSAMYFCASSVRRTGQNTEAFFGQGTRLTVV.

This clonotype was seen only a few times. The chain joins TRBV3-1 to TRBJ1-6; 9 nucleotides agree with TRBD1. CDR1 and CDR2 (germline): LGHDT, YNNKEL (reference sequence). CDR3 size: 14 residues. V lost 6 bases, J lost 7 bases, and 4 bases stayed unmatched. The CDR3 loop is CASSPGTGNSPLHF. The CDR3 DNA follows: TGTGCCAGCAGTCCCGGGACAGGGAATTCACCCCTCCACTTT.

This clonotype was detected only a few times. The chain recombines TRBV12-3 or TRBV12-4 with TRBJ1-6; 7 bases align to TRBD1. The CDR3 contains 15 residues. V shed 1 base, J shed 7 bases, and the junction held 4 bases outside the gene matches. In DNA, the CDR3 is TGTGCCAGCAGTTTAGGGGGACAGCTAAATTCACCCCTCCACTTT. Encoded protein: CASSLGGQLNSPLHF.

The rearrangement uses TRBV6-5 and TRBJ2-2, with TRBD2 as a possible D gene (6 bases). CDR1 is MNHEY, CDR2 SVGAGI, per germline. Trimming removed 0 bases from V and 2 bases from J, with 10 bases in between. The CDR3 runs to 16 residues. The CDR3 DNA follows: TGTGCCAGCAGTTACTCGGGGGGAGTAAACACCGGGGAGCTGTTTTTT. It encodes CASSYSGGVNTGELFF.

This chain links TRBV5-4 with TRBJ1-1, with TRBD1 matching over 11 bases. The CDR3 extends over 15 amino acids. Germline trimming cut 1 base from V and 11 bases from J; bases unmatched to any gene: 10. Germline CDR1 reads SGHNT; CDR2 reads YYREEE (reference sequence). The CDR3 DNA sequence: TGTGCCAGCAGCTTGCCGGGACAGGGGGAGAGAGCGGCTTTCTTT. Its translation: CASSLPGQGERAAFF.

The J gene is TRBJ2-1, the V gene TRBV9, with D perhaps TRBD1 (5 bases). The CDR3 covers 14 residues. CDR1 and CDR2 (germline): SGDLS, YYNGEE. Trimming took off 0 bases at V and 6 bases at J, with 10 bases between the two ends. CDR3 DNA: TGTGCCAGCAGCGTAGTGGCAGGGCGCAATGAGCAGTTCTTC. This codes for CASSVVAGRNEQFF.

About this clonotype: The junction and the germline gene differ at one end; a read error may be behind it. V gene TRBV18 combines with J gene TRBJ1-3; perhaps TRBD1 as D (5 bases). Germline V gene lookup returns CDR1 KGHSH and CDR2 LQKENI. The CDR3 has 16 residues. This chain's CDR3 is CASSTQAGSSGDTIYF. CDR3 DNA sequence: TGTGCCAGCTCTACACAGGCAGGAAGCTCTGGAGACACCATATATTTT.

V gene TRBV9 combines with J gene TRBJ2-7, with 8 bases fitting TRBD2. The CDR3 covers 14 residues. Germline V gene data show CDR1 as SGDLS and CDR2 as YYNGEE. The V segment lost 3 bases and the J segment 2 bases; nucleotides outside the gene matches: 4. The CDR3: CASSERERPYEQYF. The CDR3 DNA sequence: TGTGCCAGCAGCGAGCGGGAGAGGCCCTACGAGCAGTACTTC.